The rows below give T cell receptor beta chains drawn from one sample of a study of blood T cell repertoires in COVID-19. Generated by immunoSEQ multiplex PCR, the TCRdb table keeps only in-frame clones and is missing some. The repertoire holds 65,000 to 85,000 clones, 80% to 90% seen once, with roughly a tenth in the top ten. The material sequenced was peripheral blood. These receptors all stem from a woman younger than 35 with acute or convalescent COVID-19. CDR3s include the opening cysteine and the closing phenylalanine or tryptophan. The order of the fields is D gene, clone size, J gene, V gene, CDR3 DNA, CDR3 protein. The D gene is left open where the match is weak. Rows give clone size only sometimes, using once, few, many, or a class for an expanded clone.

>NA|NA|TRBJ2-7|TRBV4-3
TGCGCCAGCAGCCAAGAAGGCGGAGACGAGCAGTACTTC
CASSQEGGDEQYF
>TRBD2|NA|TRBJ2-3|TRBV20-1
TGCAGTGCTAGTCTTAGCGGGAGCGGCGCAGATACGCAGTATTTT
CSASLSGSGADTQYF
>TRBD2|NA|TRBJ2-1|TRBV5-1
TGCGCCAGCAGCAGGAGGGCGCTAGCGGGGGACAATGAGCAGTTCTTC
CASSRRALAGDNEQFF
>TRBD1|NA|TRBJ1-2|TRBV5-1
TGCGCCAGCAGACCCTCTTTGACAGGGATTGGCTATGGCTACACCTTC
CASRPSLTGIGYGYTF
>NA|NA|TRBJ2-7|TRBV5-6
TGTGCCAGCAGCTTTGCGGGGCGGGAGCAGTACTTC
CASSFAGREQYF
>NA|NA|TRBJ2-1|TRBV7-2
TGTGCCAGCAGCTTAGCGGGCCGCTCCTACAATGAGCAGTTCTTC
CASSLAGRSYNEQFF
>NA|NA|TRBJ1-3|TRBV7-2
TGTGCCAGCAGTTCCAACCCTATCTCTGGAAACACCATATATTTT
CASSSNPISGNTIYF
>NA|once|TRBJ2-1|TRBV19
TGTGCCAGTAGTATAGTTTCGGGTGAGCAGTTCTTC
CASSIVSGEQFF
>TRBD1|NA|TRBJ1-2|TRBV28
TGTGCCAGCATTCAACAGGGGCCGGGGCCCTATGGCTACACCTTC
CASIQQGPGPYGYTF
>NA|NA|TRBJ2-2|TRBV4-2
TGTGCCAGCAGCCAAGAGTGGAGAGCCACCGGGGAGCTGTTTTTT
CASSQEWRATGELFF
>NA|NA|TRBJ1-6|TRBV6-5
TGTGCCAGCAGTATTGGACGGGGGGGAAATTCACCCCTCCACTTT
CASSIGRGGNSPLHF
>NA|NA|TRBJ1-1|TRBV2
TGTGCCAGCAGAAGACCAGGGACCGCCGGGAGCACTGAAGCTTTCTTT
CASRRPGTAGSTEAFF
>TRBD1|NA|TRBJ1-1|TRBV4-1
TGCGCCAGCAGCCCCGGACAGGGGGTGAACACTGAAGCTTTCTTT
CASSPGQGVNTEAFF
>NA|NA|TRBJ1-3|TRBV3-1/TRBV3-2
TGTGCCAGCATCCAGGCGAAACGGGCTGGAAACACCATATATTTT
CASIQAKRAGNTIYF
>NA|NA|TRBJ1-1|TRBV5-1
TGCGCCAGCAGCTTTGAGGTTATTGGCGGCCACACTGAAGCTTTCTTT
CASSFEVIGGHTEAFF
>NA|NA|TRBJ1-4|TRBV2
TGTGCCAGCAGTCGTGGGGCCGGGGGTAATGAAAAACTGTTTTTT
CASSRGAGGNEKLFF
>TRBD1|NA|TRBJ2-7|TRBV28
TGTGCCAGCAACTCGTTTTGGTTAGCCGGACAGGATTCCTACGAGCAGTACTTC
CASNSFWLAGQDSYEQYF
>NA|NA|TRBJ2-1|TRBV13
TGTGCCAGCAGTATTCTTACAGGGAGCCCCTCCAATGAGCAGTTCTTC
CASSILTGSPSNEQFF
>NA|NA|TRBJ1-5|TRBV9
TGTGCCAGCAGCGTAGGTCAGGTTGGTCGGCCCCAGCATTTT
CASSVGQVGRPQHF
>NA|once|TRBJ1-1|TRBV24-1
TGTGCCACCAGTGATTACGAGACAGGTGAAGCTTTCTTT
CATSDYETGEAFF
>NA|NA|TRBJ1-1|TRBV5-1
TGCGCCAGCAAACACGGCGACACGGGGGGCACTGAAGCTTTCTTT
CASKHGDTGGTEAFF
>TRBD2|NA|TRBJ2-5|TRBV6-6
TGTGCCAGCAGTCCTTATACCGTTAGCGGGAGGGGTAAAGAGACCCAGTACTTC
CASSPYTVSGRGKETQYF
>NA|NA|TRBJ2-1|TRBV1
TGCACCAGCAGCCAAGCAAAAATGGTGAAGACTAGCGGGGGGGATGAGCAGTTCTTC
CTSSQAKMVKTSGGDEQFF
>NA|NA|TRBJ1-1|TRBV2
TGTGCCAGCAGCCCAGGGGACGGCACTGAAGCTTTCTTT
CASSPGDGTEAFF
>TRBD1|NA|TRBJ1-2|TRBV6-2/TRBV6-3
TGTGCCAGCAGTTTTGTTCCGGGACAGGGGAACTCGGGCTACACCTTC
CASSFVPGQGNSGYTF
>NA|NA|TRBJ2-3|TRBV5-5
TGTGCCAGCAGCGCCCGGAGTTCAGATACGCAGTATTTT
CASSARSSDTQYF
>TRBD1|NA|TRBJ2-5|TRBV28
TGTGCCAGCAGCCCAGGGGGCGAAAAGACCCAGTACTTC
CASSPGGEKTQYF
>TRBD1|NA|TRBJ2-1|TRBV19
TGTGCCAGTAGTCCCGGACAGGGCAATGAGCAGTTCTTC
CASSPGQGNEQFF
>NA|NA|TRBJ2-2|TRBV11-2
TGTGCCAGCAGCTTAGATACAGTCCTCAGGACCGGGGAGCTGTTTTTT
CASSLDTVLRTGELFF
>NA|NA|TRBJ1-4|TRBV27
TGTGCCAGCAGTTTAGCAGGGAAAATCGAAAAACTGTTTTTT
CASSLAGKIEKLFF
>NA|NA|TRBJ2-3|TRBV2
TGTGCCAGCAGTCTAGACTTAGATACGCAGTATTTT
CASSLDLDTQYF
>NA|NA|TRBJ1-1|TRBV21-1
TGTGCCAGCAGCAAAGTCCTCTCAGGTCACCCGAACACTGAAGCTTTCTTT
CASSKVLSGHPNTEAFF
>NA|NA|TRBJ1-1|TRBV2
TGTGCCAGCAGTGATAGGACCGGGACATTCCCTGAAGCTTTCTTT
CASSDRTGTFPEAFF
>TRBD1|few|TRBJ1-1|TRBV27
TGTGCCAGCAGTACACTGACAGGGTCTGAAGCTTTCTTT
CASSTLTGSEAFF
>NA|NA|TRBJ2-5|TRBV5-6
TGTGCCAGCAGCTTGGGGGCAGGTGAAGAGACCCAGTACTTC
CASSLGAGEETQYF
>NA|once|TRBJ2-7|TRBV28
TGTGCCAGCAGTCCACTCACCTCCTACGAGCAGTACTTC
CASSPLTSYEQYF
>TRBD1|once|TRBJ2-3|TRBV15
TGTGCCACCAGCAGGAATGACAGGGGCACAGATACGCAGTATTTT
CATSRNDRGTDTQYF
>TRBD2|NA|TRBJ2-3|TRBV7-2
TGTGCCAGCAGCCTCCGGTTTGGAGCGGGAGTAGATACGCAGTATTTT
CASSLRFGAGVDTQYF
>TRBD1|NA|TRBJ1-2|TRBV19
TGTGCCAGTAGTCCGCGGACAGGCCCCCGTGGCTACACCTTC
CASSPRTGPRGYTF
>NA|NA|TRBJ1-1|TRBV10-3
TGTGCCATCGGCCGGGGGGAGAACACTGAAGCTTTCTTT
CAIGRGENTEAFF
>NA|NA|TRBJ1-1|TRBV29-1
TGCAGCGTTGAAGGCCGACTCCGGGAAGCTTTCTTT
CSVEGRLREAFF
>TRBD1|NA|TRBJ1-5|TRBV4-2
TGTGCCAGCAGCCAAGATTCATGGCAGGGGGATCAGCCCCAGCATTTT
CASSQDSWQGDQPQHF
>TRBD1|NA|TRBJ1-6|TRBV6-5
TGTGCCAGCATTAGGGACAGGGTGGCTTCACCCCTCCACTTT
CASIRDRVASPLHF
>TRBD1|few|TRBJ1-1|TRBV7-2
TGTGCCAGCAGCTTACAGGGGGGCCAGGGGGGCACTGAAGCTTTCTTT
CASSLQGGQGGTEAFF
>NA|NA|TRBJ2-3|TRBV9
TGTGCCAGCAGCGTAGGAGATCTTACAGATACGCAGTATTTT
CASSVGDLTDTQYF
>NA|NA|TRBJ2-7|TRBV28
TGTGCCAGCAGTTTAGGACAGCCCTACGAGCAGTACTTC
CASSLGQPYEQYF
>NA|once|TRBJ1-2|TRBV6-5
TGTGCCAGCAGTTACCGCGGACAGAGCGAAAATTATGGCTACACCTTC
CASSYRGQSENYGYTF
>NA|NA|TRBJ2-5|TRBV18
TGTGCCAGCTCACCAGTGTCGGTTCAAGAGACCCAGTACTTC
CASSPVSVQETQYF
>NA|NA|TRBJ2-3|TRBV7-6
TGTGCCAGCAGCTTAGCTGGCGGGCCACGCACAGATACGCAGTATTTT
CASSLAGGPRTDTQYF
>TRBD1|NA|TRBJ1-2|TRBV7-9
TGTGCCAGCAGCCAGGGACAGTTTTCTAACTATGGCTACACCTTC
CASSQGQFSNYGYTF
>NA|NA|TRBJ1-1|TRBV10-2
TGCGCCAGCAGTGAAACACAGGATAACACTGAAGCTTTCTTT
CASSETQDNTEAFF
>NA|once|TRBJ1-4|TRBV2
TGTGCCAGCAGAAGGGAGACTAATGAAAAACTGTTTTTT
CASRRETNEKLFF
>NA|NA|TRBJ1-5|TRBV19
TGTGCCAGTAGAATACAGGGACTTAACAATCAGCCCCAGCATTTT
CASRIQGLNNQPQHF
>TRBD1|NA|TRBJ2-1|TRBV5-5
TGTGCCAGCAGGGGACAGGGGGCCGGGAATGAGCAGTTCTTC
CASRGQGAGNEQFF
>NA|NA|TRBJ1-1|TRBV30
TGTGCCTGGAGTGATGACTCGTCCGGAGCTTTCTTT
CAWSDDSSGAFF
>TRBD1|NA|TRBJ1-4|TRBV28
TGTGCCAGCAGTTTTCACGGGACAGGGGATGAAAAACTGTTTTTT
CASSFHGTGDEKLFF
>TRBD1|NA|TRBJ1-1|TRBV5-6
TGTGCCAGCAGCTCGACACCGACAGGGGTGAACACTGAAGCTTTCTTT
CASSSTPTGVNTEAFF
>NA|NA|TRBJ2-1|TRBV2
TGTGCCAGCCTCCTAGCCCCCCCACATGAGCAGTTCTTC
CASLLAPPHEQFF
>NA|NA|TRBJ2-2|TRBV6-5
TGTGCCAGCGGGAGTTTCGGGAAAAACCCCGGGGAGCTGTTTTTT
CASGSFGKNPGELFF
>NA|NA|TRBJ2-3|TRBV5-1
TGCGCCAGCAGCTTGGTTTCACCGGGGACAGATACGCAGTATTTT
CASSLVSPGTDTQYF